The source of this T cell receptor (beta chain) is a study of blood T cell repertoires in COVID-19. Study-level information: Acute and convalescent COVID-19 samples came from the United States, Italy and Spain. Nucleic acid was either cDNA or gDNA, and it came from T cells, B-cell-depleted T cells, or PBMCs.

The CDR3 has 16 residues. The V and J ends lost 0 bases and 10 bases respectively, with 19 bases between them. In germline, CDR1 is MNHEY, CDR2 SVGAGI. As handled by the study authors: Amplified reference gene primers provided the basis for estimating nucleated cell counts. Measured with immunoSEQ multiplex PCR; TCRdb has only the in-frame clones, and not every one. The V and J calls and clone size were taken over from that table, and D and trimming were inferred from the DNA. The sample includes fewer than 350,000 clones, roughly 86% seen only once; the top ten take around 2.1%. The source material was peripheral blood. This receptor was taken from a woman aged 25-40 years who had recovered from COVID-19. V and J are TRBV6-5 and TRBJ1-3; D uncertain. CDR3 coding DNA: TGTGCCAGCAGTTACTCGTCGACGGGATCCCAAGGAACCATATATTTT. This gives the protein CASSYSSTGSQGTIYF.